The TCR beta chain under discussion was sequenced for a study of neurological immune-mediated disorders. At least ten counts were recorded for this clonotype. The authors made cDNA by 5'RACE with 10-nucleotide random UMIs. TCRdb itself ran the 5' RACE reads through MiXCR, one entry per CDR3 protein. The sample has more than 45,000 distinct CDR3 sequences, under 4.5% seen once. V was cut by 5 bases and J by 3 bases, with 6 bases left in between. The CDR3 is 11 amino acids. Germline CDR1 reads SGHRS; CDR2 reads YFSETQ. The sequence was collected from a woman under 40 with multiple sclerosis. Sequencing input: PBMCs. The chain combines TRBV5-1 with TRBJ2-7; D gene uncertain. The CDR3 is CASSYGYEQYF. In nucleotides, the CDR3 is TGCGCCAGCAGTTATGGCTACGAGCAGTACTTC.